Below are 23 T cell receptor beta chains sequenced from a single sample in a study of shared clonotypes between healthy human individuals. Data came from immunoSEQ multiplex PCR; TCRdb stores just in-frame clones and leaves some out. The sample contains 2 million to 2.5 million clones, 85% to 95% of which appear only once. Sequencing was done on a sample of naive CD4+ T cells from PBMCs. Subset reported: CD45RA+ positively selected. The receptors derive from a man younger than 35 in good health. Some clones in this sample may be carry-over from other donors' samples.

The chain is built from TRBV6-5 and TRBJ2-7; D uncertain. Germline CDR1 is MNHEY and CDR2 is SVGAGI. The CDR3 contains 11 residues. Deletions cut 4 bases from V and 6 bases from J, with 7 bases between. Written as DNA, the CDR3 is TGTGCCAGCAGTTTAATCACCGAGCAGTACTTC. It specifies CASSLITEQYF.

The chain is built from TRBV19 and TRBJ2-1, with TRBD2 matching 12 bases. CDR1 and CDR2 from the germline V gene are LNHDA and SQIVND (reference sequence). The CDR3 is 15 amino acids. The junction had 16 bases not matched to a gene; V was cut back by 9 bases and J by 13 bases. CDR3 DNA sequence: TGTGCCAGCACCTCCGTGGGGCTAGCGGGAGGGCCACAGTTCTTC. Amino acid sequence: CASTSVGLAGGPQFF.

The chain carries TRBV7-8 and TRBJ1-4, with D possibly TRBD1 on 5 matching bases. The CDR3 contains 17 residues. Trimming removed 3 bases at V and 1 base at J, with 15 bases between. Germline CDR1 reads SGHVS; CDR2 reads FQNEAQ. The CDR3 is CASSLREGSETNEKLFF. The CDR3 coding sequence is TGTGCCAGCAGCTTGAGGGAGGGGTCTGAAACTAATGAAAAACTGTTTTTT.

The genes are TRBV6-5 and TRBJ2-7; 8 positions agree with TRBD2. The CDR3 is made up of 15 amino acids. The V and J ends lost 5 bases and 8 bases, in that order; junction bases with no gene match: 14. The V gene's germline CDR1 is MNHEY and CDR2 SVGAGI. This chain's CDR3 is CASSQQSGSRLKQYF. The CDR3 nucleotides read TGTGCCAGCAGTCAACAGAGCGGGAGCCGCTTAAAGCAGTACTTC.

The chain uses TRBV19 and TRBJ1-2; maybe TRBD1 (5 bases). This CDR3 spans 14 amino acids. Germline CDR1 LNHDA, CDR2 SQIVND (reference sequence). The V gene lost 4 bases and the J gene lost 4 bases, with 13 bases spanning the gap. The CDR3 here is CASSTQRQFYGYTF. CDR3 coding DNA: TGTGCCAGTAGTACCCAACGACAGTTCTATGGCTACACCTTC. Full variable domain (outside the CDR3, taken from reference TRBV19 and TRBJ1-2): DGGITQSPKYLFRKEGQNVTLSCEQNLNHDAMYWYRQDPGQGLRLIYYSQIVNDFQKGDIAEGYSVSREKKESFPLTVTSAQKNPTAFYLCASSTQRQFYGYTFGSGTRLTVV.

The chain links TRBV30 to TRBJ2-7; no clear D gene. With 0 bases removed from V and 5 bases from J, the gap between germline ends came to 5 bases. This CDR3 is 11 amino acids long. Per germline, CDR1 GTSNPN and CDR2 SVGIG (reference sequence). As DNA, the CDR3 is TGTGCCTGGAGTGTTTCAAACGAGCAGTACTTC. Protein sequence: CAWSVSNEQYF.

This clone was seen just once. The CDR3 here is CASSRNAPPNEKLFF. The CDR3 bases are TGTGCCAGCAGCCGAAACGCGCCTCCTAATGAAAAACTGTTTTTT. V gene TRBV11-1 combines with J gene TRBJ1-4; unclear D gene. Per germline, CDR1 SGHAT and CDR2 FQDESV (reference sequence). V dropped 5 bases and J dropped 3 bases, with 13 bases sitting between them. The length of the CDR3 is 15 residues.

The J gene is TRBJ2-1, the V gene TRBV18; D is possibly TRBD1 (5 bases). The CDR3 is 14 amino acids. Germline V gives CDR1 KGHSH, CDR2 LQKENI. V lost 1 base, J lost 6 bases, and 10 bases lay in between. This CDR3 is CASSPRYQGNEQFF. In nucleotides, the CDR3 is TGTGCCAGCTCACCACGATACCAGGGCAATGAGCAGTTCTTC.

CDR3 DNA: TGTGCCAGCAGTGACCTACAGGGGAGCCCCTCCTACAATGAGCAGTTCTTC. It is translated as CASSDLQGSPSYNEQFF. The V gene is TRBV25-1, the J gene TRBJ2-1; 7 bases fit TRBD1. Germline V gives CDR1 MGHDK, CDR2 SYGVNS. V lost 3 bases and J lost 0; bases outside the gene matches: 8. The CDR3 is 17 amino acids. Drawing the rest from reference TRBV25-1 and TRBJ2-1, the complete variable domain is EADIYQTPRYLVIGTGKKITLECSQTMGHDKMYWYQQDPGMELHLIHYSYGVNSTEKGDLSSESTVSRIRTEHFPLTLESARPSHTSQYLCASSDLQGSPSYNEQFFGPGTRLTVL.

This clone appeared a few times. The chain is built from TRBV25-1 and TRBJ2-5, with 7 bases that match TRBD1. Germline CDR1 is MGHDK and CDR2 is SYGVNS. The CDR3 runs 11 residues. With V trimmed by 10 bases and J by 3 bases, 2 bases remained unmatched. The CDR3 bases are TGTGCCAACAGGGGAGAAGAGACCCAGTACTTC. This codes for CANRGEETQYF.

This clone was seen a handful of times. The V gene is TRBV2, the J gene TRBJ2-2; D not resolved. Trimming pared 3 bases from V and 5 bases from J, leaving 4 bases between. The CDR3 covers 12 residues. Germline V gene lookup returns CDR1 SNHLY and CDR2 FYNNEI. The chain's CDR3 is CASSEGTGELFF. CDR3 nucleotide sequence: TGTGCCAGCAGTGAGGGAACCGGGGAGCTGTTTTTT.

V gene TRBV7-9 combines with J gene TRBJ1-5, with D maybe TRBD1 (6 bases). Germline loops: CDR1 SEHNR, CDR2 FQNEAQ (reference sequence). This CDR3 region has 15 residues. Between the trimmed V and J ends, which lost 7 bases and 2 bases, there was a span of 15 bases. CDR3: CASTTSGGGNQPQHF. The CDR3 DNA follows: TGTGCCAGCACCACCTCGGGGGGCGGCAATCAGCCCCAGCATTTT.

The rearrangement links TRBV25-1 to TRBJ2-7; D gene unclear. The CDR3 sequence is 16 residues long. V was trimmed by 5 bases and J by 2 bases, leaving 19 bases between them. CDR1 and CDR2 (germline): MGHDK, SYGVNS. In DNA, the CDR3 is TGTGCCAGCAGTCCCCCGTCCGGGCTCACACCCTACGAGCAGTACTTC. It codes for CASSPPSGLTPYEQYF.

The rearrangement links TRBV19 to TRBJ1-2; D is undetermined. Germline CDR1 is LNHDA and CDR2 is SQIVND (reference sequence). V was pared by 5 bases and J by 2 bases, with 15 bases between. The CDR3 is made up of 15 amino acids. The CDR3 protein is CASSREGSSNYGYTF. CDR3 DNA sequence: TGTGCCAGTAGTCGCGAGGGAAGCTCAAACTATGGCTACACCTTC.

The chain has TRBV30 and TRBJ2-1, with D unclear. Germline V CDR1 and CDR2: GTSNPN, SVGIG (reference sequence). Trimming took 5 bases from V and 8 from J, leaving 16 bases between them. This CDR3 has 13 amino acids. The DNA for the CDR3 is TGTGCCTGGGACTTCTTCGGGCGAGATGAGCAGTTCTTC. The encoded protein is CAWDFFGRDEQFF.

This chain joins TRBV5-1 and TRBJ1-2; tentative D call: TRBD1 (6 bases). Germline lookup yields CDR1 SGHRS and CDR2 YFSETQ. The CDR3 runs to 21 residues. Trimming stripped 0 bases from V and 1 base from J, with 28 bases between. The CDR3 DNA reads TGCGCCAGCAGCTTGGAAGGGCAGGGTCATGTCACGTTCAGGGGTAACTATGGCTACACCTTC. This gives the protein CASSLEGQGHVTFRGNYGYTF.

This clone was seen once. The DNA of the CDR3 is TGTGCCACCACACCCGCACTCGCGAATTTATACGAGCAGTACTTC. Amino acid sequence: CATTPALANLYEQYF. The V and J genes are TRBV6-5 and TRBJ2-7; D not certain. There are 15 residues in the CDR3. Deletions cut 10 bases from V and 4 bases from J, with 23 bases between. CDR1 MNHEY and CDR2 SVGAGI come from the germline V gene.

This chain joins TRBV5-4 and TRBJ1-5, with 8 bases that match TRBD1. The germline V gene encodes CDR1 SGHNT and CDR2 YYREEE (reference sequence). V lost 2 bases, J lost 3 bases, and 4 bases stayed unmatched. The CDR3 runs to 15 residues. The CDR3 DNA reads as TGTGCCAGCAGCTTTGACAGGGGTATCAATCAGCCCCAGCATTTT. It specifies CASSFDRGINQPQHF.

The V gene is TRBV6-4, the J gene TRBJ2-1; D may match TRBD1 or TRBD2 (5 bases each). In germline, CDR1 is MRHNA, CDR2 SNTAGT. V gave up 1 base and J gave up 0 bases, with 10 bases separating them. This CDR3 region has 16 residues. The CDR3 region is CASSDYSGRSYNEQFF. DNA of the CDR3: TGTGCCAGCAGTGACTACTCGGGACGCTCCTACAATGAGCAGTTCTTC.

The gene calls are TRBV6-6 and TRBJ1-2; 7 nucleotides match TRBD1. The CDR3 has 15 amino acids. The V and J ends lost 2 bases and 6 bases, in that order; junction bases with no gene match: 9. The V gene's germline CDR1 is MNHNY and CDR2 SVGAGI (reference sequence). This CDR3 reads CASSYRGQALDGYTF. The CDR3 DNA sequence: TGTGCCAGCAGTTACCGCGGACAGGCTCTTGATGGCTACACCTTC.

This sequence joins TRBV7-2 and TRBJ2-5; 16 nucleotides line up with TRBD2. J was trimmed by 5 bases and V by 6 bases; bases with no gene match: 12. Germline CDR1 and CDR2: SGHTA and FQGNSA. CDR3 length equals 18 residues. CDR3 in DNA: TGTGCCAGCAGGTCCGGGACTAGCGGGAGGGCCCGATCGGAGACCCAGTACTTC. Amino acids: CASRSGTSGRARSETQYF. The variable domain in full, with the rest retrieved from reference TRBV7-2 and TRBJ2-5, is GAGVSQSPSNKVTEKGKDVELRCDPISGHTALYWYRQSLGQGLEFLIYFQGNSAPDKSGLPSDRFSAERTGGSVSTLTIQRTQQEDSAVYLCASRSGTSGRARSETQYFGPGTRLLVL.

In its sample, this clone was seen once. This chain connects TRBV19 to TRBJ2-3; no clear D. From germline, CDR1 is LNHDA and CDR2 SQIVND (reference sequence). CDR3 size: 14 residues. Trimming took 5 bases from V and 0 from J, leaving 9 bases between them. CDR3 loop: CASSQAASTDTQYF. The CDR3 nucleotides read TGTGCCAGTAGTCAGGCGGCTAGCACAGATACGCAGTATTTT.

Notes on this clone: The same CDR3 is also encoded by other DNA sequences in this sample. The chain recombines TRBV9 with TRBJ2-1, with 10 bases fitting TRBD2. The J segment lost 7 bases and the V segment lost 4 bases, leaving 11 bases of the junction unmatched. Germline CDR1 reads SGDLS; CDR2 reads YYNGEE. This CDR3 region has 16 residues. CDR3 DNA sequence: TGTGCCAGCAGCCCCCGTTTAGCGGGAGGCGGGAATGAGCAGTTCTTC. It yields the protein CASSPRLAGGGNEQFF.